The 25 T cell receptor beta chains below were found in one sample sequenced in a study of early T cells in non-severe SARS-CoV-2 infection. Each CDR3 protein gets one entry after TCRdb re-called the 5' RACE reads with MiXCR. The data contain 87,000 or so distinct CDR3 sequences, 12% to 15% of them singletons. Source material: whole blood. The receptor set was obtained from an adult who was a healthcare worker with PCR-confirmed SARS-CoV-2 infection or an uninfected control (not recorded which).

This clonotype showed up many times. J is TRBJ1-1 and V is TRBV12-3 or TRBV12-4; 8 bases agree with TRBD1. There are 13 residues in the CDR3. The ends lost 7 bases at V and 4 bases at J; junction bases unmatched: 5. The CDR3 coding sequence is TGTGCCAGCATTATTACAGGGGGCACTGAAGCTTTCTTT. Translated, it gives CASIITGGTEAFF.

The V and J genes are TRBV7-9 and TRBJ1-1; unclear D gene. Germline values: CDR1 SEHNR, CDR2 FQNEAQ (reference sequence). The V gene lost 3 bases and the J gene lost 10 bases, with 12 bases spanning the gap. There are 12 residues in the CDR3. The CDR3 coding sequence is TGTGCCAGCAGCTTCATGGGTGAAATAGCTTTCTTT. As protein: CASSFMGEIAFF.

This chain uses TRBV4-3 with TRBJ2-1, with TRBD2 identical over 7 bases. The CDR3 has 17 residues. Germline V gene lookup returns CDR1 LGHNA and CDR2 YSLEER. The J segment lost 9 bases and the V segment lost 3 bases, leaving 17 bases of the junction unmatched. The CDR3 here is CASSQGTGGGLVTEQFF. The CDR3 DNA follows: TGCGCCAGCAGCCAGGGGACCGGGGGAGGACTAGTTACTGAGCAGTTCTTC.

In its sample, this clonotype was seen a few times. V and J are TRBV29-1 and TRBJ1-1, with a weak D call TRBD1 (5 bases). Germline V gene lookup returns CDR1 SQVTM and CDR2 ANQGSEA. The CDR3 spans 12 residues. Trimming removed 3 bases at V and 4 bases at J, with 9 bases between. This CDR3 reads CSVDPGGTEAFF. CDR3 coding DNA: TGCAGCGTTGACCCTGGGGGCACTGAAGCTTTCTTT. Drawing the rest from reference TRBV29-1 and TRBJ1-1, the complete variable domain is SAVISQKPSRDICQRGTSLTIQCQVDSQVTMMFWYRQQPGQSLTLIATANQGSEATYESGFVIDKFPISRPNLTFSTLTVSNMSPEDSSIYLCSVDPGGTEAFFGQGTRLTVV.

This clonotype was seen ten or more times. The genes are TRBV7-6 and TRBJ2-3; weak D call: TRBD1 (5 bases). Germline lookup yields CDR1 SGHVS and CDR2 FNYEAQ. The CDR3 has 12 amino acids. V gave up 1 base and J gave up 9 bases, with 8 bases separating them. Here the CDR3 reads CASSLEGATQYF. CDR3 sequence (DNA): TGTGCCAGCAGCTTAGAAGGGGCCACGCAGTATTTT. The variable domain in full, completed from reference TRBV7-6 and TRBJ2-3, reads GAGVSQSPRYKVTKRGQDVALRCDPISGHVSLYWYRQALGQGPEFLTYFNYEAQQDKSGLPNDRFSAERPEGSISTLTIQRTEQRDSAMYRCASSLEGATQYFGPGTRLTVL.

The V call is TRBV6-6, the J call TRBJ1-2, with TRBD1 identical over 7 bases. Germline loops: CDR1 MNHNY, CDR2 SVGAGI (reference sequence). J gave up 4 bases and V 7 bases, and 9 bases lay outside the gene matches. The CDR3 contains 14 residues. CDR3 sequence: CASTGQEVSYGYTF. The CDR3 nucleotides read TGTGCCAGCACCGGACAGGAGGTCTCCTATGGCTACACCTTC.

Only a few counts were recorded for this clonotype. The V and J genes are TRBV3-1 and TRBJ2-7; D not certain. The germline V and J ends were trimmed by 2 bases and 5 bases, with 7 bases remaining between them. CDR3 length: 12 amino acids. Germline lookup yields CDR1 LGHDT and CDR2 YNNKEL (reference sequence). The CDR3 DNA sequence: TGTGCCAGCAGCCAATTACTCCACGAGCAGTACTTC. Residues: CASSQLLHEQYF.

This clonotype was observed at least ten times. This rearrangement joins TRBV6-5 to TRBJ1-1; no clear D gene. CDR1 MNHEY and CDR2 SVGAGI come from the germline V gene. Trimming stripped 0 bases from V and 0 bases from J, with 5 bases between. The length of the CDR3 is 14 residues. DNA of the CDR3: TGTGCCAGCAGTTACTCAGGAGTGAACACTGAAGCTTTCTTT. Its protein product is CASSYSGVNTEAFF.

This clonotype was seen once. The V gene is TRBV20-1, the J gene TRBJ1-2; 11 bases align to TRBD1. The CDR3 spans 15 residues. Germline CDR1 and CDR2: DFQATT and SNEGSKA (reference sequence). The V segment lost 4 bases and the J segment 0 bases; nucleotides outside the gene matches: 4. CDR3 residues: CSATDRGLTNYGYTF. CDR3 DNA: TGCAGTGCTACGGACAGGGGGCTCACTAACTATGGCTACACCTTC.

In its sample, this clonotype was seen a few times. The chain is built from TRBV29-1 and TRBJ1-3; D possibly corresponds to TRBD1 (5 bases). The CDR3 runs 12 residues. Trimming left V 6 bases short and J 2 bases short, with 8 bases between. Germline V gene lookup returns CDR1 SQVTM and CDR2 ANQGSEA. In DNA, the CDR3 is TGCAGCGTGGGGGAAACTGGAAACACCATATATTTT. Protein product: CSVGETGNTIYF.

This clonotype has just a few counts. The chain links TRBV18 to TRBJ2-1; 12 bases agree with TRBD2. Germline V gene sequence: CDR1 KGHSH, CDR2 LQKENI. The CDR3 length is 15 residues. V lost 4 bases and J lost 5; bases outside the gene matches: 3. CDR3 bases: TGTGCCAGCTCACGCGGACTAGCGGGGCACAATGAGCAGTTCTTC. It yields the protein CASSRGLAGHNEQFF. The full variable domain, with the rest looked up from reference TRBV18 and TRBJ2-1, is NAGVMQNPRHLVRRRGQEARLRCSPMKGHSHVYWYRQLPEEGLKFMVYLQKENIIDESGMPKERFSAEFPKEGPSILRIQQVVRGDSAAYFCASSRGLAGHNEQFFGPGTRLTVL.

The chain joins TRBV28 to TRBJ2-3; D may correspond to TRBD1 or TRBD2 (6 bases each). Germline values: CDR1 MDHEN, CDR2 SYDVKM. There are 13 residues in the CDR3. V was pared by 7 bases and J by 6 bases, with 14 bases between. The CDR3 reads CASKVGGSDTQYF. The CDR3, as DNA: TGTGCCAGCAAGGTGGGGGGCTCGGATACGCAGTATTTT.

The chain joins TRBV5-1 to TRBJ2-2, with 13 bases that match TRBD2. The CDR3 length is 18 residues. Germline assignment: CDR1 SGHRS and CDR2 YFSETQ. With V trimmed by 0 bases and J by 5 bases, 7 bases remained unmatched. CDR3 region: CASSLGRTSGGSTGELFF. The CDR3 nucleotides are TGCGCCAGCAGCTTGGGACGGACTAGCGGGGGATCGACCGGGGAGCTGTTTTTT.

The V call is TRBV28, the J call TRBJ2-1, with D possibly being TRBD1 (6 bases). Germline V lookup: CDR1 MDHEN, CDR2 SYDVKM. This CDR3 contains 14 residues. V was trimmed by 5 bases and J by 3 bases, leaving 11 bases between them. CDR3 nucleotides: TGTGCCAGCAGTCACAGGGAGCTCTACAATGAGCAGTTCTTC. It encodes CASSHRELYNEQFF.

This clonotype was seen ten or more times. This chain joins TRBV6-4 and TRBJ2-2; 9 bases are shared with TRBD2. This CDR3 contains 15 residues. Germline V gene sequence: CDR1 MRHNA, CDR2 SNTAGT. Unmatched junction bases numbered 3, after V lost 3 bases and J lost 4 bases. The CDR3 sequence: CASSESGGTTGELFF. Here the CDR3 DNA reads TGTGCCAGCAGTGAGAGCGGGGGGACCACCGGGGAGCTGTTTTTT.

This clonotype was detected only a few times. A junction boundary mismatches the germline segment, possibly from a read error. The V and J genes are TRBV4-3 and TRBJ1-1; D is unclear. Germline V gene lookup returns CDR1 LGHNA and CDR2 YSLEER. CDR3 size: 13 residues. CDR3 in amino acids: CASSQDWNAEAFF. CDR3 DNA sequence: TGCGCCAGCAGCCAAGATTGGAACGCTGAAGCTTTCTTT.

The V call is TRBV6-4, the J call TRBJ2-3; TRBD2 matches 10 bases. Germline V gene data show CDR1 as MRHNA and CDR2 as SNTAGT. Trimming took 0 bases from V and 5 from J; bases not matched to a gene: 5. The CDR3 runs 16 residues. Here the CDR3 DNA reads TGTGCCAGCAGTGACTCGCGGGCTAGCGGGGGAGATACGCAGTATTTT. This encodes CASSDSRASGGDTQYF.

The J gene is TRBJ1-4, the V gene TRBV7-2; D remains unclear. The V end was cut by 1 base, the J end by 5 bases, with 11 bases between. This CDR3 is 15 amino acids long. CDR1 and CDR2 (germline): SGHTA, FQGNSA. CDR3 sequence reads: CASSLEGIDNEKLFF. The CDR3 DNA is TGTGCCAGCAGCTTAGAAGGGATAGACAATGAAAAACTGTTTTTT.

This clonotype was recorded a few times. The gene calls are TRBV7-9 and TRBJ1-2, with 8 bases aligning to TRBD1. This CDR3 has 16 amino acids. Unmatched junction bases numbered 11, after V lost 1 base and J lost 7 bases. The germline V gene encodes CDR1 SEHNR and CDR2 FQNEAQ (reference sequence). The CDR3 region is CASSLGDPDRAGGYTF. The DNA for the CDR3 is TGTGCCAGCAGCTTAGGGGACCCGGACAGGGCGGGTGGCTACACCTTC.

This clonotype was picked up a small number of times. This sequence joins TRBV12-3 or TRBV12-4 and TRBJ2-3; 7 positions agree with TRBD2. V was clipped by 3 bases and J by 3 bases; unmatched bases: 3. This CDR3 is 14 amino acids long. CDR3 nucleotide sequence: TGTGCCAGCAGTTTTTACGGGAGGACAGATACGCAGTATTTT. This sequence encodes CASSFYGRTDTQYF.

This clonotype was seen a few times. The chain couples TRBV7-9 to TRBJ1-1; D perhaps matches TRBD1 (5 bases). V lost 9 bases and J lost 2, with 7 bases in between. The CDR3 runs 11 residues. Germline lookup yields CDR1 SEHNR and CDR2 FQNEAQ (reference sequence). The CDR3 loop reads CASRGNTEAFF. In DNA, the CDR3 is TGTGCCAGTAGGGGAAACACTGAAGCTTTCTTT.

This chain joins TRBV20-1 and TRBJ2-3; a possible D gene is TRBD2 (5 bases). The germline CDR1 and CDR2 sequences are DFQATT and SNEGSKA (reference sequence). This CDR3 spans 14 amino acids. Trimming pared 3 bases from V and 2 bases from J, leaving 12 bases between. The CDR3 sequence is CSASGKGNTDTQYF. The CDR3 coding sequence is TGCAGTGCTAGCGGGAAAGGGAACACAGATACGCAGTATTTT.

This clonotype has only a few counts. This sequence joins TRBV20-1 and TRBJ1-3, with unresolved D. V was clipped by 5 bases and J by 4 bases, with 18 bases between them. This CDR3 has 15 residues. Germline V CDR1 and CDR2: DFQATT, SNEGSKA (reference sequence). CDR3 amino acids: CSARPMAGKGNTIYF. The DNA for the CDR3 is TGCAGTGCTCGTCCCATGGCGGGGAAGGGAAACACCATATATTTT.

The chain combines TRBV28 with TRBJ2-1; D uncertain. Trimming shortened V by 5 bases and J by 5 bases, and 19 bases separated the two germline ends. This CDR3 is 16 amino acids long. Germline loops: CDR1 MDHEN, CDR2 SYDVKM. CDR3 nucleotide sequence: TGTGCCAGCAGTCCCCAGGTTCTCCAAACTAACAATGAGCAGTTCTTC. Encoded protein: CASSPQVLQTNNEQFF.

This clonotype was observed a handful of times. V usage is TRBV6-2 or TRBV6-3 and J usage is TRBJ2-1; 8 bases match TRBD2. With V trimmed by 6 bases and J by 5 bases, 9 bases remained unmatched. CDR1 is MNHEY and CDR2 is SVGEGT in the germline V gene. The CDR3 extends over 15 amino acids. This CDR3 is CASRKTGTRDNEQFF. Here the CDR3 DNA reads TGTGCCAGCAGGAAAACCGGGACTAGGGACAATGAGCAGTTCTTC.